This T cell receptor (beta chain) stems from a study of cytomegalovirus exposure and HLA in healthy donors. On this clone itself: Its specificity is not known.

Whole-study findings and limits: In a later analysis, at a false discovery rate of 0.05, approximately 15,000 TCR beta sequences matched HLA alleles.

With 60 Vbeta and 13 Jbeta primers, the PCR was carried out. The data were produced by immunoSEQ multiplex PCR, yet TCRdb's version contains in-frame clones alone and is incomplete. The sample includes over 100,000 clones. Donors showed nominal health when sampled, although they likely had unrecorded immune exposures. The CDR3 loop spans 15 amino acids. V was pared by 7 bases and J by 2 bases, with 8 bases of the junction left unmatched. Germline V gene data show CDR1 as SGHDT and CDR2 as YYEEEE. The sequence was obtained from a woman aged 40 to 49 in good health and CMV-seropositive. Sequencing was performed on PBMCs. The V and J genes are TRBV5-6 and TRBJ2-1, with 8 nucleotides matching TRBD2. In DNA form, the CDR3 reads TGTGCCAGCGTCCAAAGCGGGAGCCCCTACAATGAGCAGTTCTTC. Translated, it gives CASVQSGSPYNEQFF.